This T cell receptor (beta chain) was recorded in a study of cytomegalovirus exposure and HLA in healthy donors. The PCR made use of 60 Vbeta and 13 Jbeta primers. Method: immunoSEQ multiplex PCR; TCRdb's copy keeps in-frame clones and lacks some. The sample holds 200,000 to 250,000 clones. Points from the study as a whole: Most CMV-associated TCR beta chains appeared HLA-restricted in a later analysis.

On this clone itself: What it binds is not known.

Germline CDR1 SGHAT, CDR2 FQNNGV. This CDR3 has 11 amino acids. V was clipped by 9 bases and J by 8 bases, with 11 bases between them. V usage is TRBV11-2 and J usage is TRBJ2-1; D is unclear. Material for sequencing was PBMCs. This TCR derives from a girl between 2 and 10 years old in good health and CMV-seropositive. CDR3 loop: CASQSGYEQFF. The CDR3 nucleotides read TGTGCCAGTCAGTCTGGTTATGAGCAGTTCTTC.